One and the same sample provided the 5 T cell receptor beta chains below, sequenced in a study of blood T cell repertoires in COVID-19. Measured with immunoSEQ multiplex PCR; TCRdb has only the in-frame clones, and not every one. This table has a few hundred thousand clones, 87% appearing once. Sample: PBMCs or T cells enriched from blood (not recorded which). The receptors were gathered from a young woman who had recovered from COVID-19.

V and J are TRBV7-6 and TRBJ2-2; 8 nucleotides line up with TRBD1. The J segment lost 1 base and the V segment lost 5 bases, leaving 3 bases of the junction unmatched. The CDR3 runs to 15 residues. Germline CDR1 SGHVS, CDR2 FNYEAQ. The DNA of the CDR3 is TGTGCCAGCAGCGCCAGGGGGCAGAACACCGGGGAGCTGTTTTTT. Amino acid sequence: CASSARGQNTGELFF.

The CDR3 region is CASSTVSGQSYEQYF. CDR3 DNA sequence: TGTGCCAGCAGTACAGTCAGCGGCCAATCTTACGAGCAGTACTTC. The genes are TRBV6-5 and TRBJ2-7; a possible D gene is TRBD2 (5 bases). Looked up from germline, CDR1 is MNHEY and CDR2 is SVGAGI. V lost 5 bases, J lost 4 bases, and 18 bases lay in between. This CDR3 is built from 15 residues.

For this clone: Other DNA sequences in this sample translate to the same CDR3. The V and J genes are TRBV6-5 and TRBJ2-7; D gene unclear. The CDR3 runs to 13 residues. The V end lost 0 bases, the J end lost 2 bases, and 5 bases lay between the germline ends. Germline V gives CDR1 MNHEY, CDR2 SVGAGI. The CDR3 loop is CASSYSSAYEQYF. CDR3 nucleotides: TGTGCCAGCAGTTACTCCAGCGCCTACGAGCAGTACTTC.

This rearrangement joins TRBV18 to TRBJ2-7; 9 bases map to TRBD1. After removal of 2 bases from V and 3 bases from J, the junction contained 8 bases not matched to a gene. The CDR3 has 16 residues. Germline V gives CDR1 KGHSH, CDR2 LQKENI. The CDR3 coding sequence is TGTGCCAGCTCACCAGAGGGTGGGACAGGGCACTACGAGCAGTACTTC. Residues: CASSPEGGTGHYEQYF.

The chain employs TRBV7-3 and TRBJ1-1; TRBD1 aligns across 11 bases. CDR1 SGHTA and CDR2 FQGTGA come from the germline V gene. CDR3 length: 14 residues. Losses at the gene ends were 5 bases for V and 5 bases for J; bases not matched to a gene: 4. The CDR3 DNA reads TGTGCCAGCAGCCCCGGGACAGGGGGAACTGAAGCTTTCTTT. It codes for CASSPGTGGTEAFF.